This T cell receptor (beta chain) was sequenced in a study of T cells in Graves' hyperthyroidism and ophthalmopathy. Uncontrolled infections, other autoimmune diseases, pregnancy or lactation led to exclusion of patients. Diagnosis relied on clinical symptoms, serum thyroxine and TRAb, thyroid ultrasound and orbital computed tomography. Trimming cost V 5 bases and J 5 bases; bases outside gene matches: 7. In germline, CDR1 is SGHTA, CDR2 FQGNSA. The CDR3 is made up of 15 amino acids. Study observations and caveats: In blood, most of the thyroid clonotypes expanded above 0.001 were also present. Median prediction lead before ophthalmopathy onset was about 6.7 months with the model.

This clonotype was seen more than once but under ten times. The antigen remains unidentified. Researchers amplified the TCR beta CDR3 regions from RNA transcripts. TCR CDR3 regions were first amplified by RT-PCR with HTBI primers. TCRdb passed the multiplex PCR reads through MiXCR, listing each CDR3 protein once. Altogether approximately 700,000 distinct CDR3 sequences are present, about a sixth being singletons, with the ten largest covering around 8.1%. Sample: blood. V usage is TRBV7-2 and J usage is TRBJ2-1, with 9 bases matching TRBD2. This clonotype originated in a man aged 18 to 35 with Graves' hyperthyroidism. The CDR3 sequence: CASSLSGSMNNEQFF. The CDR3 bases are TGTGCCAGCAGCCTTAGCGGGAGCATGAACAATGAGCAGTTCTTC.